Sequencing of this TCR beta chain was carried out in a study of blood T cell repertoires in COVID-19. V dropped 4 bases and J dropped 1 base, with 8 bases sitting between them. The CDR3 covers 13 residues. Germline V lookup: CDR1 SGDLS, CDR2 YYNGEE. The table came from immunoSEQ multiplex PCR; TCRdb's copy has only in-frame clones and leaves some out. This sample has approximately 220,000 clones, with roughly 80% found just once. Sequenced material: PBMCs or T cells enriched from blood (not recorded which). The chain uses TRBV9 and TRBJ1-1, with D possibly matching TRBD1 (6 bases). The sequence derives from a woman in her forties who had been exposed to COVID-19. The chain's CDR3 is CASSRRGNTEAFF. The CDR3 DNA reads as TGTGCCAGCAGCCGCAGGGGGAACACTGAAGCTTTCTTT.